A selection of T cell receptor beta chains follows, all from one sample in a study of T cell changes during pregnancy in multiple sclerosis. Here immunoSEQ multiplex PCR was the method, and the copy in TCRdb shows in-frame clones only, minus some. The sample has approximately 45,000 clones, 80% to 95% seen once. Sequenced here: CD4+ T cells from peripheral blood mononuclear cells, sampled in the first trimester of pregnancy. The receptors shown here come from a female donor with multiple sclerosis, enrolled in a pregnancy study. Each CDR3 is given with its conserved first and last residue. D genes are given only for firm matches. Size tells how often a clone was seen (once, few, many) or the class of an expanded clone, and some rows leave it out.

D gene	J gene	V gene	clone size	CDR3 protein	CDR3 DNA
TRBD1	TRBJ1-1	TRBV29-1	-	CSVAQGANTEAFF	TGCAGCGTAGCACAGGGGGCGAACACTGAAGCTTTCTTT
TRBD2	TRBJ2-1	TRBV2	-	CASSTLAGYTSEQFF	TGTGCCAGCAGCACCCTAGCGGGATATACAAGTGAGCAGTTCTTC
TRBD1	TRBJ2-7	TRBV6-4	few	CASGEQGPPYEQYF	TGTGCCAGCGGCGAACAGGGGCCCCCCTACGAGCAGTACTTC
TRBD1	TRBJ2-7	TRBV28	-	CASSPGGAQGSYEQYF	TGTGCCAGCAGCCCAGGGGGCGCACAGGGCTCCTACGAGCAGTACTTC
-	TRBJ2-6	TRBV7-2	-	CASSGGWANVLTF	TGTGCCAGCAGCGGGGGGTGGGCCAACGTCCTGACTTTC
TRBD1	TRBJ2-2	TRBV7-2	-	CASRETGTGRTGELFF	TGTGCCAGCAGGGAGACCGGGACAGGGCGCACCGGGGAGCTGTTTTTT
TRBD1	TRBJ1-1	TRBV7-9	-	CASSLRQGREPEAFF	TGTGCCAGCAGCCTCCGACAGGGCCGAGAACCTGAAGCTTTCTTT
-	TRBJ2-1	TRBV29-1	-	CSVESDSINEQFF	TGCAGCGTTGAATCGGACAGTATCAATGAGCAGTTCTTC
-	TRBJ1-5	TRBV19	-	CASSISSSRGPQHF	TGTGCCAGTAGTATCTCTTCATCTAGGGGACCCCAGCATTTT
TRBD1	TRBJ1-4	TRBV2	-	CASRADRGSNEKLFF	TGTGCCAGCAGGGCTGACAGGGGGTCTAATGAAAAACTGTTTTTT
-	TRBJ2-7	TRBV19	-	CASSIRGPTYEQYF	TGTGCCAGTAGTATCCGAGGGCCCACCTACGAGCAGTACTTC
-	TRBJ2-1	TRBV5-6	-	CASSAGRDNEQFF	TGTGCCAGCAGCGCCGGCCGGGACAACGAGCAGTTCTTC
-	TRBJ2-5	TRBV28	-	CASRRGPVETQYF	TGTGCCAGTAGGAGGGGGCCGGTAGAGACCCAGTACTTC
TRBD1	TRBJ2-7	TRBV6-6	-	CASSPINRGLHYEQYF	TGTGCCAGCAGCCCCATCAACAGGGGGCTTCACTACGAGCAGTACTTC
-	TRBJ2-5	TRBV15	-	CATSRDTGHRETQYF	TGTGCCACCAGCAGAGATACAGGGCATCGAGAGACCCAGTACTTC
TRBD2	TRBJ2-3	TRBV28	-	CASSLIGGRGTDTQYF	TGTGCCAGCAGTTTAATAGGCGGGAGGGGCACAGATACGCAGTATTTT
-	TRBJ1-4	TRBV14	-	CASSQRQLGTNEKLFF	TGTGCCAGCAGCCAACGACAGCTCGGGACTAATGAAAAACTGTTTTTT
-	TRBJ2-3	TRBV18	once	CASSPEVDTQYF	TGTGCCAGCTCGCCCGAGGTTGATACGCAGTATTTT
-	TRBJ2-2	TRBV5-1	-	CASSQTGPNNAGELFF	TGCGCCAGCAGCCAAACAGGGCCCAATAACGCCGGGGAGCTGTTTTTT
-	TRBJ2-7	TRBV28	-	CASSLTGSSYEQYF	TGTGCCAGCAGTTTAACCGGGAGCTCCTACGAGCAGTACTTC
TRBD1	TRBJ2-7	TRBV4-2	-	CASSREGASSSYEQYF	TGTGCCAGCAGCCGCGAGGGGGCATCAAGCTCCTACGAGCAGTACTTC
-	TRBJ2-3	TRBV9	-	CASSVSMQTTDTQYF	TGTGCCAGCAGCGTATCGATGCAAACAACAGATACGCAGTATTTT
-	TRBJ1-5	TRBV28	-	CASSRALAGGNQPQHF	TGTGCCAGCAGTCGAGCGCTTGCGGGGGGGAATCAGCCCCAGCATTTT
TRBD1	TRBJ2-7	TRBV6-6	-	CASSRDRDNEQYF	TGTGCCAGCAGCCGGGACAGGGATAACGAGCAGTACTTC
TRBD2	TRBJ2-2	TRBV4-2	-	CASSPGRANTGELFF	TGTGCCAGCAGCCCCGGGAGGGCGAACACCGGGGAGCTGTTTTTT
-	TRBJ2-1	TRBV5-4	-	CASSIGTYSYNEQFF	TGTGCCAGCAGTATCGGGACTTACTCCTACAATGAGCAGTTCTTC
TRBD1	TRBJ1-1	TRBV19	-	CASTTTGVGTEAFF	TGTGCCAGTACCACGACAGGGGTTGGCACTGAAGCTTTCTTT
TRBD2	TRBJ2-3	TRBV19	-	CASSPPGLAGYTQYF	TGTGCCAGTAGTCCTCCGGGACTAGCGGGGTATACGCAGTATTTT
-	TRBJ1-5	TRBV6-6	-	CASRLAANQPQHF	TGTGCCAGCAGGTTGGCGGCTAATCAGCCCCAGCATTTT
TRBD2	TRBJ2-1	TRBV6-4	-	CASSERLAGINEQFF	TGTGCCAGCAGTGAGCGGCTAGCGGGAATAAATGAGCAGTTCTTC
TRBD1	TRBJ2-7	TRBV5-6	-	CASSSGTVPKQYF	TGTGCCAGCAGCTCCGGGACAGTCCCAAAGCAGTACTTC
-	TRBJ1-4	TRBV28	-	CASSKQGNGNEKLFF	TGTGCCAGCAGTAAGCAGGGTAATGGTAATGAAAAACTGTTTTTT
-	TRBJ2-7	TRBV19	-	CASSRAATVYEQYF	TGTGCCAGTAGTAGGGCCGCTACCGTATACGAGCAGTACTTC
TRBD1	TRBJ1-2	TRBV12-5	-	CASGLELGQGGPYYGYTF	TGTGCTAGTGGTTTGGAACTGGGACAGGGAGGTCCCTACTATGGCTACACCTTC
-	TRBJ1-2	TRBV15	-	CATSGTNRVRYTF	TGTGCCACCAGCGGAACAAACAGGGTTCGCTACACCTTC
TRBD1	TRBJ2-7	TRBV7-9	-	CASSLVGGPNSYEQYF	TGTGCCAGCAGCTTAGTAGGGGGCCCGAACTCCTACGAGCAGTACTTC
TRBD1	TRBJ2-1	TRBV4-1	few	CASSQEIPQGAYYNEQFF	TGCGCCAGCAGCCAAGAGATCCCTCAGGGGGCATACTACAATGAGCAGTTCTTC